This TCR beta chain appears in the sequencing data of a study of shared clonotypes between healthy human individuals. V was clipped by 0 bases and J by 3 bases, with 11 bases between them. The V gene's germline CDR1 is SGHKS and CDR2 YYEKEE (reference sequence). The CDR3 covers 15 residues. The method was immunoSEQ multiplex PCR; TCRdb's version includes in-frame clones alone and lacks a portion of them. The table lists about 2.4 million clones, 93% of them singletons. V and J are TRBV5-5 and TRBJ2-3, with D possibly TRBD2 on 6 matching bases. This TCR came from a man younger than 35 in good health. Some clones in this sample may be carry-over from other donors' samples. The sample consisted of naive CD4+ T cells from PBMCs. Subset described: CD45RA+ positively selected. The CDR3 nucleotides read TGTGCCAGCAGCTTGGTGGCAGGGAGGACAGATACGCAGTATTTT. This codes for CASSLVAGRTDTQYF.